This passage covers 6 T cell receptor beta chains from one sample sequenced in a study of T cells in Graves' hyperthyroidism and ophthalmopathy. Using RNA transcripts as the source, TCR beta CDR3 regions were amplified. The HTBI primer set was used in a first-round RT-PCR of the TCR CDR3. TCRdb re-called the multiplex PCR reads through MiXCR, storing one row per CDR3 protein. The sample carries about 420,000 distinct CDR3 sequences, 12% to 15% recorded once. The sequencing sample was made of blood. These TCRs come from a woman aged 18-35 years with Graves' hyperthyroidism.

This clonotype has at least ten counts. The chain links TRBV18 to TRBJ1-4; D may be TRBD1 (5 bases). The CDR3 runs to 15 residues. CDR1 is KGHSH and CDR2 is LQKENI in the germline V gene. Trimming shortened V by 3 bases and J by 7 bases, and 15 bases separated the two germline ends. CDR3 coding DNA: TGTGCCAGCTCACCCTCGGACACACCAACTGAAAAACTGTTTTTT. This gives the protein CASSPSDTPTEKLFF.

The table lists this clonotype with a few counts. The chain employs TRBV12-3 or TRBV12-4 and TRBJ2-6; 7 bases align to TRBD1. CDR3 size: 17 residues. Germline trimming cut 3 bases from V and 1 base from J; bases unmatched to any gene: 6. DNA of the CDR3: TGTGCCAGCAGTTTTACAGGGGCAGAATCTGGGGCCAACGTCCTGACTTTC. The encoded protein is CASSFTGAESGANVLTF.

The V and J genes are TRBV5-1 and TRBJ2-7; D ambiguous. Germline CDR1 is SGHRS and CDR2 is YFSETQ. This CDR3 contains 11 residues. V was shortened by 4 bases and J by 7 bases, with 9 bases between the two germline ends. CDR3 sequence reads: CASSPTREQYF. The CDR3 coding sequence is TGCGCCAGCAGCCCGACGCGGGAGCAGTACTTC.

Only a few counts were recorded for this clonotype. The chain couples TRBV19 to TRBJ2-3; D possibly corresponds to TRBD2 (5 bases). Germline lookup yields CDR1 LNHDA and CDR2 SQIVND (reference sequence). The CDR3 extends over 12 amino acids. V lost 8 bases, J lost 5 bases, and 11 bases lay in between. This CDR3 is CASSSGGDTQYF. DNA of the CDR3: TGTGCCAGTTCGAGCGGAGGAGATACGCAGTATTTT. Full variable domain (remainder filled in from reference TRBV19 and TRBJ2-3): DGGITQSPKYLFRKEGQNVTLSCEQNLNHDAMYWYRQDPGQGLRLIYYSQIVNDFQKGDIAEGYSVSREKKESFPLTVTSAQKNPTAFYLCASSSGGDTQYFGPGTRLTVL.

This clonotype was observed many times. The chain recombines TRBV11-2 with TRBJ2-1; TRBD2 is a possible D gene (5 bases). CDR3 size: 15 residues. The V end was cut by 5 bases, the J end by 0 bases, with 11 bases between. Germline V gives CDR1 SGHAT, CDR2 FQNNGV. CDR3 coding DNA: TGTGCCAGCAGCACTAGGGCGAGCTCCTACAATGAGCAGTTCTTC. It yields the protein CASSTRASSYNEQFF.

This clonotype was counted many times. This chain uses TRBV4-3 with TRBJ1-5, with D hard to call. The CDR3 consists of 16 residues. Trimming stripped 4 bases from V and 6 bases from J, with 19 bases between. Germline CDR1 is LGHNA and CDR2 is YSLEER. In DNA, the CDR3 is TGCGCCAGCAGCCCGAATTATGGTATGGTATTTCAGCCCCAGCATTTT. This codes for CASSPNYGMVFQPQHF.